One sample yielded the 11 T cell receptor beta chains listed below, sequenced in a study of blood T cell repertoires in COVID-19. Method: immunoSEQ multiplex PCR; TCRdb's copy keeps in-frame clones and lacks some. In the table there are about 300,000 clones, around 84% of which are singletons. The material sequenced was PBMCs or T cells enriched from blood (not recorded which). These receptors were collected from a woman aged 30 to 39 who had been exposed to COVID-19.

This rearrangement joins TRBV14 to TRBJ2-2, with a possible D match to TRBD2 (7 bases). The CDR3 is 16 residues long. V shed 1 base and J shed 1 base, with 10 bases lying between them. Germline assignment: CDR1 SGHDN and CDR2 FVKESK. CDR3 in DNA: TGTGCCAGCAGCCAAGGGGAGGGGGAGAACACCGGGGAGCTGTTTTTT. Protein product: CASSQGEGENTGELFF.

The chain employs TRBV7-9 and TRBJ2-5; weak D call: TRBD2 (6 bases). Germline V gene data show CDR1 as SEHNR and CDR2 as FQNEAQ (reference sequence). V lost 1 base and J lost 2, with 11 bases in between. The CDR3 runs 15 residues. CDR3: CASSLEYGGQETQYF. The CDR3 bases are TGTGCCAGCAGCTTAGAATACGGAGGGCAAGAGACCCAGTACTTC.

The chain links TRBV3-1 (or the pseudogene TRBV3-2) to TRBJ2-5; 10 nucleotides agree with TRBD2. Germline V gives CDR1 LGHDT, CDR2 YNNKEL (reference sequence). The CDR3 is made up of 15 amino acids. V was pared by 6 bases and J by 5 bases, with 9 bases of the junction left unmatched. The CDR3 protein is CASSESGGAWETQYF. The DNA for the CDR3 is TGTGCCAGCAGTGAGAGCGGGGGGGCTTGGGAGACCCAGTACTTC.

In DNA form, the CDR3 reads TGTGCCAGCTCCAAAGGGAGGGCCGGTGGAAAAGAGACCCAGTACTTC. Its translation is CASSKGRAGGKETQYF. The chain carries TRBV7-6 and TRBJ2-5; 7 bases are a match to TRBD2. Per germline, CDR1 SGHVS and CDR2 FNYEAQ. The V gene end was trimmed by 8 bases and the J gene end by 3 bases; junction bases not matched to a gene: 15. There are 16 residues in the CDR3.

The CDR3 reads CASSLAGQNEKLFF. In DNA, the CDR3 is TGCGCCAGCAGCTTGGCCGGACAGAATGAAAAACTGTTTTTT. V gene TRBV5-1 combines with J gene TRBJ1-4; maybe TRBD1 (6 bases). This CDR3 is 14 amino acids long. Germline-derived CDR1 and CDR2 are SGHRS and YFSETQ. Trimming pared 0 bases from V and 5 bases from J, leaving 8 bases between.

The chain joins TRBV5-1 to TRBJ1-1, with D hard to call. The CDR3 has 13 residues. The V end lost 0 bases, the J end lost 2 bases, and 5 bases lay between the germline ends. Germline V gene lookup returns CDR1 SGHRS and CDR2 YFSETQ. The CDR3 sequence: CASSLVINTEAFF. CDR3 nucleotides: TGCGCCAGCAGCTTGGTTATAAACACTGAAGCTTTCTTT. The full variable domain, with the rest looked up from reference TRBV5-1 and TRBJ1-1, is KAGVTQTPRYLIKTRGQQVTLSCSPISGHRSVSWYQQTPGQGLQFLFEYFSETQRNKGNFPGRFSGRQFSNSRSEMNVSTLELGDSALYLCASSLVINTEAFFGQGTRLTVV.

The chain recombines TRBV5-1 with TRBJ1-2, with D perhaps matching TRBD1 (6 bases). V was pared by 0 bases and J by 5 bases, with 11 bases between. The CDR3 consists of 14 residues. CDR1 is SGHRS and CDR2 is YFSETQ in the germline V gene. The CDR3 loop reads CASSLGQDSYGYTF. DNA of the CDR3: TGCGCCAGCAGCTTGGGACAGGACAGTTATGGCTACACCTTC.

V gene TRBV6-2 or TRBV6-3 combines with J gene TRBJ2-7; D possibly corresponds to TRBD1 (5 bases). The CDR3 consists of 11 residues. Trimming cost V 2 bases and J 6 bases, with 5 bases left between them. Per the germline V gene, CDR1 is MNHEY and CDR2 is SVGEGT. CDR3 region: CASSYDSEQYF. As DNA, the CDR3 is TGTGCCAGCAGTTACGACAGCGAGCAGTACTTC.

The V and J genes are TRBV7-8 and TRBJ2-1, with 7 bases lining up with TRBD2. This CDR3 region has 16 residues. Germline CDR1 reads SGHVS; CDR2 reads FQNEAQ. J lost 1 base, V lost 5 bases, and 8 bases had no gene match. CDR3 sequence: CASSRGTGLSYNEQFF. In DNA, the CDR3 is TGTGCCAGCAGCAGAGGAACGGGACTATCCTACAATGAGCAGTTCTTC.

V and J are TRBV2 and TRBJ2-3; D is ambiguous. This CDR3 is built from 13 residues. Germline V gene lookup returns CDR1 SNHLY and CDR2 FYNNEI. The ends were cut back, 6 bases at V and 0 bases at J, with 7 bases in the middle. CDR3 sequence reads: CASRSLSTDTQYF. DNA for the CDR3: TGTGCCAGCAGGTCTCTTAGCACAGATACGCAGTATTTT.

The chain employs TRBV9 and TRBJ2-1, with 7 nucleotides matching TRBD2. The CDR3 contains 13 residues. Germline CDR1 and CDR2: SGDLS and YYNGEE. J lost 10 bases, V lost 3 bases, and 7 bases had no gene match. CDR3 in DNA: TGTGCCAGCAGCGAGTCTAGCGGCCGAGAGCAGTTCTTC. The encoded protein is CASSESSGREQFF.